Sequencing of this T cell receptor beta chain was carried out in a study of shared clonotypes between healthy human individuals. General study points: Investigators expected sequencing depth to affect clonotype sharing among donors. Sharing across four donors was highest in naive CD4 (around 5%) and lowest in memory CD8 (roughly 0.4%).

Profiled with immunoSEQ multiplex PCR; TCRdb holds only in-frame clones, not every one. This table has over a million clones, approximately 96% appearing once. Comments on this clone: The antigen is undetermined. The same CDR3 can be traced to other DNA sequences in this sample.

Per germline, CDR1 SGHNT and CDR2 YYREEE (reference sequence). Germline trimming cut 4 bases from V and 2 bases from J; bases unmatched to any gene: 3. There are 15 residues in the CDR3. V and J are TRBV5-4 and TRBJ2-7; the match to TRBD2 covers 13 bases. The receptor's source is a man under 40 in good health. The specimen sequenced was naive CD4+ T cells sorted from blood. Subset given: CD45RA+ positively selected. The CDR3 DNA sequence: TGTGCCAGCAGCCCGGGACTAGCGGGGCCCTACGAGCAGTACTTC. Encoded protein: CASSPGLAGPYEQYF.